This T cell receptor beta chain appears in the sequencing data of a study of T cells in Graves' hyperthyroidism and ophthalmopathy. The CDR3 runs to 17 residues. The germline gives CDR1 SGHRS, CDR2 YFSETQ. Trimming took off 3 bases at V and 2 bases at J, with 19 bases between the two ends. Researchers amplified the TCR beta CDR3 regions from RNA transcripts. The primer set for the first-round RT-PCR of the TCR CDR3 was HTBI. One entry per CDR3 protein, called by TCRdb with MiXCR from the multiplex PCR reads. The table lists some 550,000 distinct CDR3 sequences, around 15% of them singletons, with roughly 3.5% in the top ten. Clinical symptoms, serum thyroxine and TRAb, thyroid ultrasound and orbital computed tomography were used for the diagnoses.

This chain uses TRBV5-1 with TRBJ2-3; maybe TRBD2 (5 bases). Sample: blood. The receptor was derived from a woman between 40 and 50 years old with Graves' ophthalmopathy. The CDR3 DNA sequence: TGCGCCAGCAGCTCCCGGGTTCGGGGAGCTAACACAGATACGCAGTATTTT. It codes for CASSSRVRGANTDTQYF.